This T cell receptor (beta chain) stems from a study of shared clonotypes between healthy human individuals (dated by TCRdb to 2018 to 2021). Background on the whole study: A couple of women and three men aged 18 to 49 years were included in the cohort. For each donor, three plates each were used for CD4 naive and CD4 memory, two plates were used for CD8 naive, and one plate was used for CD8 memory. To estimate repertoire size and how much clonotype sharing occurs between individuals, the study deeply sequenced the blood TCR repertoires of five healthy adults. Different laboratories and diverse techniques were used to prepare libraries and sequence TCR repertoires, to increase sequencing depth and limit assay-specific biases. Between about 0.9 and 9 billion PBMCs per donor were obtained by leukapheresis. General study outcomes and caveats: Because the study included a small number of donors, the genetic and exposure-history diversity represented was limited. Clonotypes shared by all four sorted-subset donors showed higher generation probabilities than non-shared clonotypes. Across several donors, around 5% of naive CD4, 3% to 3.5% of naive CD8, 2% to 2.5% of memory CD4, and 0.4% of memory CD8 clonotypes were shared. Rarefaction of sorted-subset datasets indicated incomplete sequencing despite the large sequencing depth. Based on pairwise subsampling, the degree of clonotype sharing among donors was expected to be affected by sequencing depth. Sampling was restricted to blood, and TCR repertoires in tissue are likely to differ from TCR repertoires in blood. Larger estimated clonotype richness was generally found for naive subsets than for memory subsets.

Using the deep immunoSEQ assay, multiplex PCR amplified TCR CDR3 regions from genomic DNA. Genomic DNA extracted from each cell subset was distributed evenly over all wells of several immunoSEQ 96-well plates, and each plate served as one replicate. For sorted subsets, 200 to 250 ng genomic DNA, equal to tens of thousands of T cell genomes, was loaded into each replicate PCR. Purified libraries were quantified with a Qubit 3.0 fluorometer, sized on a Bioanalyzer 2100, and re-quantified with the KAPA Library Quantification kit. Every immunoSEQ 96-well plate was sequenced on a separate single-read 150-cycle Illumina NextSeq 550 flow cell. The authors' pipeline ran thus. Because the immunoSEQ output included only junctional sequences and no quality scores, the filtering could not be the same as the filtering used for full-length reads. Sequences were annotated with PyIR, a Python wrapper for IgBLAST v1.9, using IMGT germline references to assign V/J genes and CDR3. Reads with weak V/J assignments (E-value above 1e-6), missing CDR3, stop codons, out-of-frame junctions, or ambiguous translated residues were removed. V3J clonotypes were defined as sequences sharing the same inferred V gene, J gene, and CDR3 amino acid sequence. The percentage overlap between two repertoires was calculated by dividing the number of shared unique clonotypes by the size of the smaller repertoire. Three approaches were used to assess repertoire richness: RTK rarefaction, the Chao1 estimator, and Recon v2.1 estimates of unobserved clonotypes. For all TCRbeta clonotypes obtained by the gDNA method from several donors, generation probabilities were computed with OLGA. The table comes from immuneACCESS by way of TCRdb, which keeps in-frame sequences with V and J called. Part of the clones is missing from these tables; in studies checked, under half for an unresolved V gene and the rest for unknown reasons. V and J calls and clone size are given by that table; D and trimming were obtained from the DNA. This sample gives approximately 530,000 clones in total; approximately 94% of them show up just once. The top ten clones comprise approximately 0.067% of the sample.

Taken from the germline V gene, the CDR1 and CDR2 loops are SNHLY and FYNNEI. V drops 1 base and J drops 11 bases, leaving 15 bases in between. The CDR3 numbers 14 residues from cysteine through phenylalanine. Of all the DNA, just the CDR3 is kept, 42 bases in frame from base 1. The donors were healthy, HIV-negative adults who had no recently reported acute infections or vaccinations. Every donor was a Caucasian adult living in Nashville, Tennessee, USA. Magnetic negative selection was used to enrich CD4+ T cells, after which naive cells were positively selected on CD45RA and the negative fraction became the memory subset. Blood was obtained by leukapheresis, after which PBMCs were separated by Ficoll-Histopaque density gradient centrifugation and cryopreserved in liquid nitrogen vapor phase. Analytical flow cytometry was used to check the purity and quantity of every magnetically sorted T cell population. Genomic DNA was isolated from each sorted fraction and quantified by UV absorbance on a Nanodrop 2000c.

Comments on this clone: This clone's antigen is unknown. Within one base of it there is no much larger clone, and no base qualities were kept.

The sequencing input was naive CD4+ T cells sorted from blood. Sample cell subset or site, as interpreted from the label and publication: CD45RA+ positively selected. The receptor comes from a woman in her twenties or thirties in good health. In this chain, TRBV2 is recombined with TRBJ1-5; perhaps TRBD1 is the D gene, with 6 bases matching. DNA sequence: TGTGCCAGCAGTGAAGGGACAGCCCTCTCGACCCAGCATTTT. This encodes CASSEGTALSTQHF.